This TCR beta chain was recorded in a study of cytomegalovirus exposure and HLA in healthy donors. Study-wide context: Among roughly 180 million T cells, an earlier analysis found 117 million unique TCR beta sequences.

This clone was detected once. Its cognate antigen is unknown. Germline CDR1 reads SEHNR; CDR2 reads FQNEAQ (reference sequence). The trim removed 6 bases at V and 9 bases at J, leaving 8 bases unmatched. The CDR3 runs 14 residues. Findings and caveats of the study: Rarity marked most TCR sequences, yet some public TCRs occurred in many donors. A previous analysis found most TCR beta V segments productive roughly 87% or roughly 30% of the time. Per published accounts, TCR beta sequences correctly predicted the HLA-A and HLA-B alleles of most subjects.

13 Jbeta primers and 60 Vbeta primers were used for the PCR. Some clones are missing from TCRdb's copy, which holds only in-frame ones; the method was immunoSEQ multiplex PCR. Of about 140,000 clones in the sample, roughly 73% were seen once. This chain uses TRBV7-9 with TRBJ1-6, with TRBD1 matching over 7 bases. Sequencing input: PBMCs. The TCR was taken from a man aged 40-55 years in good health and CMV-seronegative. The CDR3 nucleotides are TGTGCCAGCAGTACCGACAGGGTTGGTTCACCCCTCCACTTT. This codes for CASSTDRVGSPLHF.